The subject of this entry is one TCR beta chain. It was RNA transcripts that yielded the amplified TCR beta CDR3 regions. Researchers ran a first-round RT-PCR on the TCR CDR3 using the HTBI primer set. TCRdb re-derived calls from the multiplex PCR reads in MiXCR, one entry per CDR3 protein. Here the sample spans about 840,000 distinct CDR3 sequences, about two fifths being singletons. This CDR3 has 16 residues. V was pared by 7 bases and J by 0 bases, with 15 bases between. Germline V CDR1 and CDR2: SNHLY, FYNNEI. The data are from a study of T cells in Graves' hyperthyroidism and ophthalmopathy. J is TRBJ1-4 and V is TRBV2; weak D call: TRBD1 (6 bases). Sequences were obtained from blood. This receptor was obtained from a man younger than 30 with Graves' hyperthyroidism. DNA for the CDR3: TGTGCCAGCATCCCGGAGGACAGTGCAACTAATGAAAAACTGTTTTTT. It is translated as CASIPEDSATNEKLFF.